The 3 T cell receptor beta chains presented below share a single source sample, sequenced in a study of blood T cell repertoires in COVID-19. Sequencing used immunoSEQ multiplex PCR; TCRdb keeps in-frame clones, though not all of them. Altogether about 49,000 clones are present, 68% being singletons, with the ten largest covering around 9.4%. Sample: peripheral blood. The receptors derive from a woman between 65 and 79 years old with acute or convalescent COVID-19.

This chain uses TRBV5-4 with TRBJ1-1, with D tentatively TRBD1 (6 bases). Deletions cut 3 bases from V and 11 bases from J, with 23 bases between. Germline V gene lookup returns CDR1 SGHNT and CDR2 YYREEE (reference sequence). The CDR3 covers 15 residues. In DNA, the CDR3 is TGTGCCAGCAGCTCTGCCGCGGGGGCGCGGTATAAGGCTTTCTTT. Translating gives CASSSAAGARYKAFF.

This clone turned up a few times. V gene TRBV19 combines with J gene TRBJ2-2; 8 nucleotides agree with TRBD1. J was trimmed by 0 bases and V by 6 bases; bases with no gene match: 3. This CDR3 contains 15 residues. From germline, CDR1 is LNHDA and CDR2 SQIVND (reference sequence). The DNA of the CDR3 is TGTGCCAGTAGCGTACAGGGGGCGAACACCGGGGAGCTGTTTTTT. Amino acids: CASSVQGANTGELFF.

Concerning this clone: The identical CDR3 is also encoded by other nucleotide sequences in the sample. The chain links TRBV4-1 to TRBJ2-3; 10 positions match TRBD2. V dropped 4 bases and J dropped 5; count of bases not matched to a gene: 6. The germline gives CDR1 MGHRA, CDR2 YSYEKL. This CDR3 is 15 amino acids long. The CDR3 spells CASSRTSGEGDTQYF. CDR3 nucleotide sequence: TGCGCCAGCAGCCGAACTAGCGGGGAGGGAGATACGCAGTATTTT.